Only a few counts were recorded for the clone carrying this T cell receptor beta chain. V dropped 2 bases and J dropped 6 bases, with 4 bases sitting between them. The CDR3 runs 12 residues. Germline V gene sequence: CDR1 MDHEN, CDR2 SYDVKM. Building of the TCR beta libraries involved iRepertoire HTBI primers and Arm-PCR of CDR3 regions. TCRdb processed the multiplex PCR reads anew with MiXCR; each CDR3 protein has one entry. The sample consists of 300,000 to 400,000 distinct CDR3 sequences, 16% of them appearing once. This entry is derived from a study of regulatory T cells in long-lasting Graves disease. Study background: Graves' cases, newly diagnosed, had used antithyroid drugs under 3 months.

Time point: newly diagnosed GD, antithyroid drugs for less than 3 months. The TCR library was prepared using RNA isolated from PBMCs. These same records also appear under a second study, on T cells in Graves' hyperthyroidism and ophthalmopathy. That investigation notes: Blood samples included most of the expanded thyroid clonotypes exceeding 0.001.

The material sequenced was peripheral blood mononuclear cells (PBMCs), taken at new diagnosis, from a patient treated with antithyroid drugs. The genes are TRBV28 and TRBJ1-4; D gene uncertain. The source is a man aged 35-49 years with Graves disease. The CDR3, as DNA: TGTGCCAGCAGTTTAGGGGATGAAAAACTGTTTTTT. Its protein is CASSLGDEKLFF.